The 17 T cell receptor beta chains listed next were all sequenced from one sample in a study of early T cells in non-severe SARS-CoV-2 infection. TCRdb redid the calling of the 5' RACE reads with MiXCR, one entry per CDR3 protein. Counted here are about 83,000 distinct CDR3 sequences, 10% occurring once; the ten biggest clones make up over 7%. The input for sequencing was whole blood, taken at baseline. The receptor source for this set is an adult who was a healthcare worker with PCR-confirmed SARS-CoV-2 infection or an uninfected control (not recorded which).

The V gene is TRBV2, the J gene TRBJ1-5, with D maybe TRBD1 (5 bases). This CDR3 has 15 residues. Per the germline V gene, CDR1 is SNHLY and CDR2 is FYNNEI. V lost 4 bases and J lost 0, with 10 bases in between. CDR3 DNA: TGTGCCAGCAGTGGGAGACAGAATAGCAATCAGCCCCAGCATTTT. Its protein is CASSGRQNSNQPQHF.

This clonotype was detected only a few times. The V gene is TRBV5-1, the J gene TRBJ2-5; 11 bases map to TRBD2. The germline V gene has CDR1 SGHRS and CDR2 YFSETQ. The CDR3 has 14 amino acids. Losses at the gene ends were 4 bases for V and 5 bases for J; bases not matched to a gene: 4. The CDR3 is CASSPLAGVETQYF. DNA of the CDR3: TGCGCCAGCAGCCCACTAGCGGGAGTTGAGACCCAGTACTTC.

The chain recombines TRBV19 with TRBJ2-1, with TRBD2 identical over 10 bases. CDR1 LNHDA and CDR2 SQIVND come from the germline V gene (reference sequence). V lost 3 bases to trimming and J lost 9 bases; unmatched junction nucleotides: 8. The CDR3 spans 15 residues. For the CDR3, the DNA is TGTGCCAGTAGTATGTCTAGCGGGAGAGGAGGTGAGCAGTTCTTC. Protein product: CASSMSSGRGGEQFF.

This clonotype came up many times. The chain couples TRBV6-1 to TRBJ1-6; D is undetermined. The germline V and J ends were trimmed by 2 bases and 6 bases, with 11 bases remaining between them. Per the germline V gene, CDR1 is MNHNS and CDR2 is SASEGT. CDR3 length equals 15 residues. The DNA for the CDR3 is TGTGCCAGCAGTGAACAGACGAGCTTTAATTCACCCCTCCACTTT. This sequence encodes CASSEQTSFNSPLHF.

This clonotype was detected only a few times. V and J are TRBV5-1 and TRBJ2-7; D is ambiguous. The CDR3 has 14 residues. V was clipped by 0 bases and J by 3 bases, with 10 bases between them. Germline assignment: CDR1 SGHRS and CDR2 YFSETQ. Here the CDR3 reads CASSLGRRSYEQYF. DNA of the CDR3: TGCGCCAGCAGCTTGGGCAGAAGGAGCTACGAGCAGTACTTC.

The rearrangement links TRBV3-1 to TRBJ1-5; D possibly corresponds to TRBD1 (6 bases). V was cut by 4 bases and J by 3 bases, with 10 bases left in between. This CDR3 has 14 residues. Germline values: CDR1 LGHDT, CDR2 YNNKEL (reference sequence). CDR3 coding DNA: TGTGCCAGCAGCCTCGGACAGAACAATCAGCCCCAGCATTTT. Its protein product is CASSLGQNNQPQHF. The complete variable domain, with remaining parts taken from reference TRBV3-1 and TRBJ1-5, reads DTAVSQTPKYLVTQMGNDKSIKCEQNLGHDTMYWYKQDSKKFLKIMFSYNNKELIINETVPNRFSPKSPDKAHLNLHINSLELGDSAVYFCASSLGQNNQPQHFGDGTRLSIL.

The gene calls are TRBV18 and TRBJ2-5; D might be TRBD1 or TRBD2, each matching 5 bases. The CDR3 extends over 13 amino acids. V was trimmed by 3 bases and J by 6 bases, leaving 11 bases between them. The V gene's germline CDR1 is KGHSH and CDR2 LQKENI. CDR3 in amino acids: CASSPGTTQTQYF. The CDR3 DNA reads TGTGCCAGCTCACCGGGGACCACACAGACCCAGTACTTC. The variable domain in full, with the rest retrieved from reference TRBV18 and TRBJ2-5, is NAGVMQNPRHLVRRRGQEARLRCSPMKGHSHVYWYRQLPEEGLKFMVYLQKENIIDESGMPKERFSAEFPKEGPSILRIQQVVRGDSAAYFCASSPGTTQTQYFGPGTRLLVL.

The table lists this clonotype with a few counts. V is TRBV7-9 and J is TRBJ2-1; 9 bases line up with TRBD2. CDR3 length equals 19 residues. The germline V gene has CDR1 SEHNR and CDR2 FQNEAQ (reference sequence). Unmatched junction bases numbered 18, after V lost 4 bases and J lost 5 bases. CDR3: CASSSRGGSGREIDNEQFF. CDR3 DNA sequence: TGTGCCAGCAGCTCCCGGGGAGGTAGCGGGAGAGAAATTGACAATGAGCAGTTCTTC.

The chain employs TRBV27 and TRBJ2-1; 9 bases map to TRBD1. The CDR3 covers 13 residues. The trim removed 5 bases at V and 14 bases at J, leaving 10 bases unmatched. CDR1 is MNHEY and CDR2 is SMNVEV in the germline V gene (reference sequence). CDR3 nucleotide sequence: TGTGCCAGCAGTGCGACGGACAGGGGTTCGAAGTTCTTC. Its protein product is CASSATDRGSKFF.

Ten or more counts support this clonotype. The chain links TRBV24-1 to TRBJ2-3; D is undetermined. Germline V lookup: CDR1 KGHDR, CDR2 SFDVKD. The CDR3 loop spans 16 amino acids. V was pared by 3 bases and J by 3 bases, with 15 bases between. The CDR3 sequence: CATSDPQVAETDTQYF. CDR3 nucleotides: TGTGCCACCAGTGATCCTCAAGTGGCCGAGACAGATACGCAGTATTTT.

This clonotype was found many times. The chain links TRBV5-6 to TRBJ2-5; unclear D gene. The CDR3 extends over 13 amino acids. Per germline, CDR1 SGHDT and CDR2 YYEEEE. V was pared by 2 bases and J by 7 bases, with 12 bases between. DNA of the CDR3: TGTGCCAGCAGCTTTGAGGACCAACCGACCCAGTACTTC. Its translation: CASSFEDQPTQYF.

Written as DNA, the CDR3 is TGTGCCAGCAGCTTAGGGGTTAGCGGGACGGAGGATGAGCAGTTCTTC. Translation: CASSLGVSGTEDEQFF. The chain joins TRBV7-3 to TRBJ2-1, with TRBD2 matching over 8 bases. The CDR3 runs to 16 residues. Trimming took 2 bases from V and 8 from J; bases not matched to a gene: 11. Germline CDR1 reads SGHTA; CDR2 reads FQGTGA.

The chain carries TRBV20-1 and TRBJ2-7; D may be TRBD2 (5 bases). CDR3 length: 13 amino acids. Trimming removed 4 bases from V and 3 bases from J, with 13 bases in between. Germline V gene sequence: CDR1 DFQATT, CDR2 SNEGSKA (reference sequence). As DNA, the CDR3 is TGCAGTGCTACAGGTCCTAGCCGCTACGAGCAGTACTTC. It is translated as CSATGPSRYEQYF.

This clonotype occurred many times. The V gene is TRBV10-2, the J gene TRBJ2-7; D not certain. Deletions cut 8 bases from V and 0 bases from J, with 11 bases between. Per germline, CDR1 WSHSY and CDR2 SAAADI. This CDR3 has 13 residues. CDR3 DNA: TGCGCCAGCGTATGGACCTTCTCCTACGAGCAGTACTTC. It yields the protein CASVWTFSYEQYF.

This clonotype was counted only a few times. The V and J genes are TRBV20-1 and TRBJ2-3; tentatively, D is TRBD1 or TRBD2 (6 bases each). V was trimmed by 5 bases and J by 9 bases, leaving 21 bases between them. Looked up from germline, CDR1 is DFQATT and CDR2 is SNEGSKA (reference sequence). CDR3 size: 14 residues. The CDR3 spells CSASSDRWGVTQYF. CDR3 nucleotides: TGCAGTGCTTCATCCGACAGGTGGGGGGTCACGCAGTATTTT.

This clonotype has more than one count but fewer than ten. This chain connects TRBV13 to TRBJ2-7, with 8 nucleotides matching TRBD2. V was clipped by 5 bases and J by 6 bases; unmatched bases: 18. Germline V gene lookup returns CDR1 PRHDT and CDR2 FYEKMQ (reference sequence). The CDR3 runs to 17 residues. CDR3 protein: CASSPAPREGESGEQYF. The CDR3 region has the DNA TGTGCCAGCAGCCCAGCCCCCCGGGAGGGAGAGTCTGGCGAGCAGTACTTC.

The CDR3 region is CASSQDLGGTEAFF. CDR3 DNA: TGTGCCAGCAGCCAAGATTTAGGGGGCACTGAAGCTTTCTTT. The V and J genes are TRBV4-2 and TRBJ1-1; TRBD1 might be the D (6 bases). V was trimmed by 0 bases and J by 4 bases, leaving 9 bases between them. This CDR3 region has 14 residues. The germline V gene has CDR1 LGHNA and CDR2 YNFKEQ.